This T cell receptor (beta chain) was obtained from a study of blood T cell repertoires in COVID-19. The data were produced by immunoSEQ multiplex PCR, yet TCRdb's version contains in-frame clones alone and is incomplete. The sample lists around 190,000 clones, about 79% occurring once. J gave up 5 bases and V 8 bases, and 16 bases lay outside the gene matches. This CDR3 has 17 residues. The V gene's germline CDR1 is LGHNA and CDR2 YNFKEQ. This TCR derives from a human donor in a cohort sampled during active COVID-19. Sequenced sample: peripheral blood. The chain employs TRBV4-2 and TRBJ2-1; 9 bases are a match to TRBD2. The CDR3: CASSLRETREGDNEQFF. The CDR3 nucleotides are TGTGCCAGCTCTCTCCGGGAGACGCGGGAGGGAGACAATGAGCAGTTCTTC.